This passage covers 20 T cell receptor beta chains from one sample sequenced in a study of shared clonotypes between healthy human individuals. The assay was immunoSEQ multiplex PCR, and TCRdb's table has in-frame clones only and misses some. The table includes about 2 million clones, 90% to 95% detected once. Material: naive CD4+ T cells sorted from blood. Noted subset: CD45RA+ positively selected. The receptor source for this set is a man younger than 35 in good health.

The J gene is TRBJ2-1, the V gene TRBV5-1; a possible D gene is TRBD2 (5 bases). Germline V gives CDR1 SGHRS, CDR2 YFSETQ. CDR3 length: 12 amino acids. The V end was cut by 2 bases, the J end by 10 bases, with 10 bases between. The CDR3 DNA reads TGCGCCAGCAGCTTCGACTATAACGAGCAGTTCTTC. This encodes CASSFDYNEQFF. The whole variable domain, remainder taken from reference TRBV5-1 and TRBJ2-1, is KAGVTQTPRYLIKTRGQQVTLSCSPISGHRSVSWYQQTPGQGLQFLFEYFSETQRNKGNFPGRFSGRQFSNSRSEMNVSTLELGDSALYLCASSFDYNEQFFGPGTRLTVL.

This clone was counted a single time. The gene calls are TRBV29-1 and TRBJ2-3, with a possible D match to TRBD1 (5 bases). Germline loops: CDR1 SQVTM, CDR2 ANQGSEA. V lost 8 bases and J 2 bases, leaving 11 bases between the germline ends. This CDR3 has 12 amino acids. The chain's CDR3 is CSSRQLTDTQYF. CDR3 DNA sequence: TGCAGCTCTCGACAGCTCACAGATACGCAGTATTTT.

The chain links TRBV6-4 to TRBJ2-7; D is possibly TRBD1 (5 bases). With 4 bases removed from V and 6 bases from J, the gap between germline ends came to 22 bases. Germline-derived CDR1 and CDR2 are MRHNA and SNTAGT. This CDR3 spans 16 amino acids. The CDR3 DNA is TGTGCCAGCAGTGTTGACTTTTCCAGGGTTGCCTCCGAGCAGTACTTC. This translates into CASSVDFSRVASEQYF.

This chain joins TRBV2 and TRBJ1-1; D unclear. V lost 7 bases, J lost 7 bases, and 16 bases lay in between. CDR3 length: 13 amino acids. Germline V gives CDR1 SNHLY, CDR2 FYNNEI. The CDR3 DNA follows: TGTGCCAGCACCAAACTGGAGGCCAGTGAAGCTTTCTTT. Its protein is CASTKLEASEAFF.

The V and J genes are TRBV30 and TRBJ2-3, with 7 bases identical to TRBD2. CDR1 and CDR2 from the germline V gene are GTSNPN and SVGIG (reference sequence). The CDR3 extends over 15 amino acids. J gave up 6 bases and V 3 bases, and 12 bases lay outside the gene matches. The CDR3 sequence: CAWSRLAAQLDTQYF. As DNA, the CDR3 is TGTGCCTGGAGCCGACTAGCCGCTCAACTTGATACGCAGTATTTT.

This sequence joins TRBV28 and TRBJ2-7; 9 positions match TRBD2. Looked up from germline, CDR1 is MDHEN and CDR2 is SYDVKM. The CDR3 contains 16 residues. J gave up 2 bases and V 5 bases, and 10 bases lay outside the gene matches. In DNA, the CDR3 is TGTGCCAGCAGTACGACGGCTAGCGGGGTACCCTACGAGCAGTACTTC. Protein sequence: CASSTTASGVPYEQYF.

The chain recombines TRBV23-1 with TRBJ1-5, with TRBD1 as a possible D gene (5 bases). TRBV23-1 counts as an open reading frame of uncertain function. V shed 0 bases and J shed 4 bases, with 13 bases lying between them. The CDR3 is 16 amino acids. The CDR3 sequence is CASSQSRVLANQPQHF. Here the CDR3 DNA reads TGCGCCAGCAGTCAATCCAGGGTTCTAGCAAATCAGCCCCAGCATTTT.

V is TRBV20-1 and J is TRBJ2-1, with D possibly being TRBD1 (6 bases). V dropped 3 bases and J dropped 9 bases, with 9 bases sitting between them. The CDR3 runs to 11 residues. Germline loops: CDR1 DFQATT, CDR2 SNEGSKA (reference sequence). Written as DNA, the CDR3 is TGCAGTGCTAGTCAGGGGCTTGAGCAGTTCTTC. Protein: CSASQGLEQFF.

A note on this clone: The junction and the germline gene differ at one end; a read error may be behind it. This chain links TRBV28 with TRBJ1-2, with D uncertain. Germline lookup yields CDR1 MDHEN and CDR2 SYDVKM. The CDR3 spans 12 residues. The CDR3 here is CASSKINYGHTF. CDR3 bases: TGTGCCAGCAGTAAAATAAACTATGGCCACACCTTC.

The V and J genes are TRBV6-1 and TRBJ1-2; 7 bases agree with TRBD1. The germline V gene has CDR1 MNHNS and CDR2 SASEGT. V dropped 5 bases and J dropped 1; count of bases not matched to a gene: 1. CDR3 size: 13 residues. CDR3 region: CASSQGDNYGYTF. The CDR3 coding sequence is TGTGCCAGCAGTCAGGGGGATAACTATGGCTACACCTTC.

The chain has TRBV15 and TRBJ2-7; the match to TRBD2 covers 9 bases. This CDR3 is built from 16 residues. From germline, CDR1 is LNHNV and CDR2 YYDKDF (reference sequence). V lost 1 base, J lost 3 bases, and 7 bases stayed unmatched. CDR3 sequence (DNA): TGTGCCACCAGCAGAGTTCCGGTAGCGGGAGTCTACGAGCAGTACTTC. Protein product: CATSRVPVAGVYEQYF.

V usage is TRBV9 and J usage is TRBJ1-6; 9 bases map to TRBD1. The CDR3 sequence is 20 residues long. Germline V CDR1 and CDR2: SGDLS, YYNGEE. J was trimmed by 0 bases and V by 2 bases; bases with no gene match: 12. This chain's CDR3 is CASSVNQGGQGSSYNSPLHF. The CDR3 bases are TGTGCCAGCAGCGTTAACCAAGGGGGACAGGGAAGCTCCTATAATTCACCCCTCCACTTT.

The chain joins TRBV4-1 to TRBJ1-6, with a possible D match to TRBD1 (5 bases). The CDR3 has 18 amino acids. Between the trimmed V and J ends, which lost 0 bases and 6 bases, there was a span of 18 bases. Germline V gene sequence: CDR1 MGHRA, CDR2 YSYEKL. CDR3 sequence reads: CASSQEGTRGVGNSPLHF. The DNA for the CDR3 is TGCGCCAGCAGCCAAGAGGGAACTCGGGGGGTGGGTAATTCACCCCTCCACTTT.

The rearrangement uses TRBV4-1 and TRBJ2-1; D is perhaps TRBD1 (6 bases). Germline V gene lookup returns CDR1 MGHRA and CDR2 YSYEKL. Trimming took 1 base from V and 10 from J, leaving 14 bases between them. This CDR3 contains 14 residues. The CDR3 sequence is CASSQVPLDREQFF. As DNA, the CDR3 is TGCGCCAGCAGCCAAGTTCCCCTAGACAGGGAGCAGTTCTTC.

The genes are TRBV4-1 and TRBJ1-2; D call uncertain. Germline CDR1 MGHRA, CDR2 YSYEKL. This CDR3 spans 16 amino acids. The ends were cut back, 1 base at V and 1 base at J, with 13 bases in the middle. CDR3 nucleotide sequence: TGCGCCAGCAGCCAAGGTCAGTCAGAAGTTAACTATGGCTACACCTTC. This codes for CASSQGQSEVNYGYTF.

The sample holds one count of this clone. Within the sample, other DNA sequences also encode this same CDR3. The chain links TRBV5-1 to TRBJ2-5; D call uncertain. CDR3 size: 12 residues. The germline gives CDR1 SGHRS, CDR2 YFSETQ. V was shortened by 0 bases and J by 4 bases, with 4 bases between the two germline ends. The CDR3 nucleotides are TGCGCCAGCAGCTTGGAGTTAGAGACCCAGTACTTC. It yields the protein CASSLELETQYF.

CDR3 DNA: TGCAGCGTGCAGGTCGGGACAGCGAACACTGAAGCTTTCTTT. Translating it yields CSVQVGTANTEAFF. This rearrangement joins TRBV29-1 to TRBJ1-1, with 7 bases matching TRBD1. The CDR3 length is 14 residues. CDR1 is SQVTM and CDR2 is ANQGSEA in the germline V gene. J was trimmed by 1 base and V by 6 bases; bases with no gene match: 8. Variable domain in full (rest from reference TRBV29-1 and TRBJ1-1): SAVISQKPSRDICQRGTSLTIQCQVDSQVTMMFWYRQQPGQSLTLIATANQGSEATYESGFVIDKFPISRPNLTFSTLTVSNMSPEDSSIYLCSVQVGTANTEAFFGQGTRLTVV.

This sequence joins TRBV10-3 and TRBJ2-7; TRBD2 aligns across 11 bases. The trim removed 10 bases at V and 2 bases at J, leaving 4 bases unmatched. CDR1 and CDR2 from the germline V gene are ENHRY and SYGVKD. The CDR3 consists of 13 residues. The chain's CDR3 is CATSLAGAYEQYF. The CDR3 DNA reads as TGTGCCACTTCACTAGCGGGGGCCTACGAGCAGTACTTC.

The chain joins TRBV5-4 to TRBJ2-1; no reliable D call. The CDR3 is 16 amino acids. Germline CDR1 and CDR2: SGHNT and YYREEE (reference sequence). Trimming removed 1 base at V and 0 bases at J, with 11 bases between. CDR3 bases: TGTGCCAGCAGCTTGAGTGAATCTAGCTCCTACAATGAGCAGTTCTTC. As protein: CASSLSESSSYNEQFF.

The chain has TRBV28 and TRBJ2-3; D is possibly TRBD2 (5 bases). Trimming removed 6 bases from V and 6 bases from J, with 10 bases in between. The germline gives CDR1 MDHEN, CDR2 SYDVKM. This CDR3 spans 12 amino acids. CDR3 amino acids: CASSTPGDTQYF. Here the CDR3 DNA reads TGTGCCAGCAGCACCCCGGGGGATACGCAGTATTTT.